What follows are 10 T cell receptor beta chains derived from one specimen sequenced in a study of T cell responses to AZD1222 COVID-19 vaccine. Method: immunoSEQ multiplex PCR; TCRdb's copy keeps in-frame clones and lacks some. Found here are fewer than 200,000 clones, about 88% of them singletons; the top ten hold approximately 26%. This material consisted of peripheral blood, taken 28 days after the second AZD1222 dose. These receptors all come from an adult who received the AZD1222 COVID-19 vaccine.

V and J are TRBV7-2 and TRBJ2-2; 7 bases are a match to TRBD2. The length of the CDR3 is 15 residues. The V gene end was trimmed by 9 bases and the J gene end by 5 bases; junction bases not matched to a gene: 12. Germline CDR1 and CDR2: SGHTA and FQGNSA. CDR3 in amino acids: CARELTGGRTGELFF. In DNA, the CDR3 is TGTGCCAGAGAGCTGACGGGAGGTCGAACCGGGGAGCTGTTTTTT.

This clone appeared a single time. The V and J genes are TRBV4-1 and TRBJ2-7; D ambiguous. Germline CDR1 reads MGHRA; CDR2 reads YSYEKL. This CDR3 has 15 amino acids. Trimming pared 3 bases from V and 3 bases from J, leaving 15 bases between. The CDR3, as DNA: TGCGCCAGCAGCCAGACGAGCCGGGCAAACTACGAGCAGTACTTC. Translating gives CASSQTSRANYEQYF.

The J gene is TRBJ2-5, the V gene TRBV23-1; D is possibly TRBD1 (6 bases). TRBV23-1 is filed as an ORF, its function uncertain. V gave up 0 bases and J gave up 4 bases, with 15 bases separating them. The CDR3 runs to 16 residues. The DNA of the CDR3 is TGCGCCAGCAGTCAATCGAAGCATGGACAGCGAGAGACCCAGTACTTC. It translates to CASSQSKHGQRETQYF.

The DNA of the CDR3 is TGCGCCAGCAGCTTGGAAGGGGGCTCCTACAATGAGCAGTTCTTC. It encodes CASSLEGGSYNEQFF. The chain joins TRBV5-1 to TRBJ2-1, with D perhaps TRBD1 (6 bases). This CDR3 has 15 residues. Germline CDR1 is SGHRS and CDR2 is YFSETQ. The V end was cut by 0 bases, the J end by 0 bases, with 7 bases between. The whole variable domain, filled in from reference TRBV5-1 and TRBJ2-1, reads KAGVTQTPRYLIKTRGQQVTLSCSPISGHRSVSWYQQTPGQGLQFLFEYFSETQRNKGNFPGRFSGRQFSNSRSEMNVSTLELGDSALYLCASSLEGGSYNEQFFGPGTRLTVL.

The chain's CDR3 is CASSYNGQGQETQYF. CDR3 in DNA: TGTGCCAGCAGCTATAACGGACAGGGACAAGAGACCCAGTACTTC. This chain links TRBV7-2 with TRBJ2-5, with 8 bases identical to TRBD1. The V segment lost 4 bases and the J segment 2 bases; nucleotides outside the gene matches: 6. Germline loops: CDR1 SGHTA, CDR2 FQGNSA. This CDR3 is 15 amino acids long.

The gene calls are TRBV3-1 (or the pseudogene TRBV3-2) and TRBJ2-1; no reliable D call. CDR3 size: 13 residues. Germline V CDR1 and CDR2: LGHDT, YNNKEL (reference sequence). Trimming left V 8 bases short and J 6 bases short, with 14 bases between. In DNA form, the CDR3 reads TGTGCCAGCGCAATCCCCCTCCTCAATGAGCAGTTCTTC. Encoded protein: CASAIPLLNEQFF.

V and J are TRBV3-1 (or the pseudogene TRBV3-2) and TRBJ2-5; 8 bases match TRBD2. This CDR3 spans 13 amino acids. With 4 bases clipped from V and 5 bases from J, the junction kept 3 bases outside the gene matches. Germline V gene data show CDR1 as LGHDT and CDR2 as YNNKEL (reference sequence). The CDR3: CASSPGGVETQYF. The CDR3 coding sequence is TGTGCCAGCAGCCCGGGGGGGGTCGAGACCCAGTACTTC.

The chain couples TRBV7-2 to TRBJ1-5; D might be TRBD1 (5 bases). Trimming left V 4 bases short and J 8 bases short, with 15 bases between. Germline values: CDR1 SGHTA, CDR2 FQGNSA. The CDR3 covers 14 residues. The CDR3 protein is CASSSGPIYEPQHF. CDR3 DNA sequence: TGTGCCAGCAGCTCGGGGCCAATTTATGAGCCCCAGCATTTT.

This sequence joins TRBV7-2 and TRBJ1-5, with D perhaps TRBD1 (6 bases). The germline CDR1 and CDR2 sequences are SGHTA and FQGNSA. Trimming shortened V by 2 bases and J by 7 bases, and 9 bases separated the two germline ends. The CDR3 sequence is 13 residues long. CDR3 amino acids: CASSLMGAQPQHF. The CDR3 DNA reads TGTGCCAGCAGCTTAATGGGGGCCCAGCCCCAGCATTTT.

This clone was picked up one time. V is TRBV5-3 and J is TRBJ2-1; 8 positions match TRBD2. TRBV5-3 is labeled an ORF, and its function is uncertain. The CDR3 spans 15 residues. The junction had 5 bases not matched to a gene; V was cut back by 0 bases and J by 6 bases. CDR3 nucleotide sequence: TGTGCCAGAAGCTTGGAGCGGGAGACAGGCAATGAGCAGTTCTTC. This encodes CARSLERETGNEQFF.